This is a list of T cell receptor beta chains from one sample in a study of T-cell reconstitution after alpha-beta-depleted transplantation in children. TCRdb reanalysed the PCR reads using MiXCR and keeps one entry per CDR3 protein. The repertoire includes around 680,000 distinct CDR3 sequences, roughly 15% of them detected once, and about 1.1% sits in the top ten. The sequencing here drew on PBMCs from the stem cell graft donor, taken from the stem cell graft. The receptors were sampled from a human donor who donated a stem cell graft to a child with acute myeloid leukemia. The CDR3 runs from the conserved cysteine through the conserved F or W. D genes are given only for firm matches. Clone size appears in some rows only: once, few, many, or a class for an expanded clone.

TRBV20-1	TRBJ1-1	-	many	CSAWASNTEAFF	TGCAGTGCTTGGGCCTCGAACACTGAAGCTTTCTTT
TRBV29-1	TRBJ2-5	-	many	CSVGTQETQYF	TGCAGCGTTGGGACCCAAGAGACCCAGTACTTC
TRBV27	TRBJ1-2	-	-	CASSPTDFGDGYTF	TGTGCCAGCAGTCCGACAGACTTTGGGGATGGCTACACCTTC
TRBV7-9	TRBJ2-1	TRBD2	-	CASIKLRGGLYNEQFF	TGTGCCAGCATAAAATTACGGGGGGGCCTTTACAATGAGCAGTTCTTC
TRBV12-3/TRBV12-4	TRBJ1-2	-	few	CASSPGLQGYGYTF	TGTGCCAGCAGTCCGGGCCTACAGGGATATGGCTACACCTTC
TRBV7-3	TRBJ2-7	TRBD2	few	CASSLMGGGVYEQYF	TGTGCCAGCAGCTTAATGGGCGGGGGAGTCTACGAGCAGTACTTC
TRBV5-1	TRBJ2-1	-	-	CASSPDTVRNEQFF	TGCGCCAGCAGCCCAGACACGGTTAGGAATGAGCAGTTCTTC
TRBV30	TRBJ2-1	-	-	CAWSHGTYNEQFF	TGTGCCTGGAGTCACGGGACCTACAATGAGCAGTTCTTC
TRBV6-5	TRBJ1-6	TRBD1	many	CASSRGQAHSPLHF	TGTGCCAGCAGCCGTGGACAGGCCCATTCACCCCTCCACTTT
TRBV13	TRBJ2-3	-	many	CASSLTISTDTQYF	TGTGCCAGCAGCCTGACTATTTCCACAGATACGCAGTATTTT
TRBV15	TRBJ2-7	-	-	CATSRAQGSFYEQYF	TGTGCCACCAGCAGAGCTCAAGGGTCCTTCTACGAGCAGTACTTC
TRBV5-1	TRBJ1-2	TRBD1	few	CASSLSQGAPEGYTF	TGCGCCAGCAGCTTGTCACAGGGGGCGCCGGAAGGCTACACCTTC
TRBV20-1	TRBJ2-1	-	many	CSASPPGHAYNEQFF	TGCAGTGCTAGTCCCCCGGGCCACGCTTACAATGAGCAGTTCTTC
TRBV7-9	TRBJ1-1	-	many	CASSSLLRTEAFF	TGTGCCAGCAGCTCTCTTCTTAGGACTGAAGCTTTCTTT
TRBV18	TRBJ2-3	-	few	CASSTDLGTDTQYF	TGTGCCAGCTCAACGGACCTGGGCACAGATACGCAGTATTTT
TRBV5-6	TRBJ1-5	-	few	CASSLGRSQPQHF	TGTGCCAGCAGCTTAGGCCGTAGTCAGCCCCAGCATTTT
TRBV7-2	TRBJ2-3	TRBD2	many	CASSFGWEGQYF	TGTGCCAGCAGCTTTGGGTGGGAGGGGCAGTATTTT
TRBV20-1	TRBJ2-5	TRBD2	many	CSARASGGAKETQYF	TGCAGTGCTAGAGCTAGCGGGGGGGCCAAGGAGACCCAGTACTTC
TRBV5-1	TRBJ1-1	-	few	CASSLVTSNTEAFF	TGCGCCAGCAGCTTGGTGACATCGAACACTGAAGCTTTCTTT
TRBV15	TRBJ2-4	TRBD2	-	CATIPPASGPFLRNIQYF	TGTGCCACCATCCCTCCCGCTAGCGGCCCGTTCCTAAGAAACATTCAGTACTTC
TRBV7-2	TRBJ2-2	-	-	CASSPLQDTGELFF	TGTGCCAGCAGCCCACTACAGGACACCGGGGAGCTGTTTTTT
TRBV10-1	TRBJ1-4	-	-	CASSESRNRGEKLFF	TGCGCCAGCAGTGAGTCGAGAAATCGCGGAGAAAAACTGTTTTTT
TRBV20-1	TRBJ1-5	-	few	CSARDSYRAQPQHF	TGCAGTGCTAGAGATAGTTACAGGGCTCAGCCCCAGCATTTT
TRBV12-3/TRBV12-4	TRBJ2-5	-	many	CASSLEGLAGTQYF	TGTGCCAGCAGTTTAGAGGGGCTAGCTGGGACCCAGTACTTC
TRBV29-1	TRBJ1-1	TRBD1	many	CSVEARQGANTEAFF	TGCAGCGTTGAAGCAAGACAGGGGGCGAACACTGAAGCTTTCTTT
TRBV28	TRBJ2-5	TRBD2	few	CASNPGGQETQYF	TGTGCCAGCAACCCGGGGGGACAAGAGACCCAGTACTTC
TRBV4-1	TRBJ2-3	TRBD2	-	CASSPFSGSTDTQYF	TGCGCCAGCAGCCCGTTTAGCGGGAGCACAGATACGCAGTATTTT
TRBV19	TRBJ2-6	TRBD1	-	CASSWTGSSSGANVLTF	TGTGCCAGTAGTTGGACAGGGAGCAGCTCTGGGGCCAACGTCCTGACTTTC
TRBV20-1	TRBJ2-7	-	many	CSARDEGTASYEQYF	TGCAGTGCTAGAGATGAGGGGACGGCCTCCTACGAGCAGTACTTC
TRBV11-2	TRBJ1-1	-	-	CASSLAGGELMNTEAFF	TGTGCCAGCAGCTTAGCCGGAGGGGAATTGATGAACACTGAAGCTTTCTTT
TRBV7-9	TRBJ2-3	-	many	CASSFLEDTQYF	TGTGCCAGCAGCTTCCTTGAGGATACGCAGTATTTT
TRBV7-9	TRBJ2-1	-	many	CASSFTLSYNEQFF	TGTGCCAGCAGCTTTACCCTCTCCTACAATGAGCAGTTCTTC
TRBV6-5	TRBJ2-2	-	-	CASRADTGELFF	TGTGCCAGCAGGGCTGACACCGGGGAGCTGTTTTTT
TRBV7-6	TRBJ1-2	-	few	CASRIMGLENYGYTF	TGTGCCAGCAGGATAATGGGACTTGAGAACTATGGCTACACCTTC
TRBV6-1	TRBJ2-2	-	-	CASSQGKNTGELFF	TGTGCCAGCTCCCAAGGGAAGAACACCGGGGAGCTGTTTTTT
TRBV20-1	TRBJ1-5	-	-	CSARVIGAGRNQPQHF	TGCAGTGCTAGAGTAATCGGGGCCGGTCGCAATCAGCCCCAGCATTTT
TRBV12-3/TRBV12-4	TRBJ2-5	-	many	CASSRGRIQETQYF	TGTGCCAGCAGTAGAGGGAGGATTCAAGAGACCCAGTACTTC
TRBV10-3	TRBJ2-3	-	many	CAISESTQGTDTQYF	TGTGCCATCAGTGAGTCGACACAGGGCACAGATACGCAGTATTTT
TRBV10-3	TRBJ2-3	-	-	CAIRRDIDTDTQYF	TGTGCCATACGTCGGGACATCGACACAGATACGCAGTATTTT
TRBV6-4	TRBJ1-3	-	few	CASSDSSGRGPGCLENTIYF	TGTGCCAGCAGTGACTCTTCCGGGAGGGGCCCAGGGTGTCTGGAAAACACCATATATTTT
TRBV7-3	TRBJ2-1	TRBD2	few	CASSLSGPGTSGYNEQFF	TGTGCCAGCAGCTTAAGCGGCCCCGGGACTAGCGGATACAATGAGCAGTTCTTC
TRBV6-5	TRBJ2-1	-	many	CASRLRGTSYNEQFF	TGTGCCAGCAGACTCAGGGGGACTTCCTACAATGAGCAGTTCTTC
TRBV29-1	TRBJ1-3	-	many	CSVGDRYLGNTIYF	TGCAGCGTCGGCGACAGGTACCTTGGAAACACCATATATTTT
TRBV5-1	TRBJ2-1	TRBD2	few	CASSLASGGPNEQFF	TGCGCCAGCAGCTTGGCTAGCGGGGGACCTAATGAGCAGTTCTTC
TRBV7-2	TRBJ2-3	-	many	CASSFGGTPSTDTQYF	TGTGCCAGCAGCTTTGGGGGTACTCCTAGCACAGATACGCAGTATTTT
TRBV3-1	TRBJ2-7	TRBD1	-	CASSLGQPPTYEQYF	TGTGCCAGCAGCTTGGGACAGCCACCCACCTACGAGCAGTACTTC
TRBV10-1	TRBJ2-3	-	few	CASSESISGTDTQYF	TGCGCCAGCAGTGAGTCGATTTCTGGGACAGATACGCAGTATTTT
TRBV5-5	TRBJ2-3	TRBD1	-	CASSLNLDRGTQYF	TGTGCCAGCAGCCTAAACCTAGACAGGGGTACGCAGTATTTT
TRBV7-8	TRBJ2-7	-	-	CASKRGSAGVLLNEQYF	TGTGCCAGCAAAAGGGGGTCTGCGGGGGTCCTGTTGAACGAGCAGTACTTC
TRBV4-1	TRBJ1-3	-	-	CASSPGLLQGNTIYF	TGCGCCAGCAGCCCGGGACTATTACAAGGAAACACCATATATTTT
TRBV6-2/TRBV6-3	TRBJ2-7	TRBD2	many	CASSTQWTSVYEQYF	TGTGCCAGCAGCACGCAATGGACTAGCGTCTACGAGCAGTACTTC
TRBV12-3/TRBV12-4	TRBJ1-5	-	-	CASSFDSSNQPQHF	TGTGCCAGCAGTTTTGACAGTAGCAATCAGCCCCAGCATTTT
TRBV20-1	TRBJ1-4	-	many	CSASADRSKGEKLFF	TGCAGTGCTAGCGCCGACAGATCTAAGGGTGAAAAACTGTTTTTT
TRBV20-1	TRBJ1-5	-	few	CSVSRGAYQPQHF	TGCAGTGTCTCTAGGGGTGCGTATCAGCCCCAGCATTTT
TRBV7-2	TRBJ2-2	-	few	CASSFSITTNTGELFF	TGTGCCAGCAGCTTTTCCATAACAACGAACACCGGGGAGCTGTTTTTT